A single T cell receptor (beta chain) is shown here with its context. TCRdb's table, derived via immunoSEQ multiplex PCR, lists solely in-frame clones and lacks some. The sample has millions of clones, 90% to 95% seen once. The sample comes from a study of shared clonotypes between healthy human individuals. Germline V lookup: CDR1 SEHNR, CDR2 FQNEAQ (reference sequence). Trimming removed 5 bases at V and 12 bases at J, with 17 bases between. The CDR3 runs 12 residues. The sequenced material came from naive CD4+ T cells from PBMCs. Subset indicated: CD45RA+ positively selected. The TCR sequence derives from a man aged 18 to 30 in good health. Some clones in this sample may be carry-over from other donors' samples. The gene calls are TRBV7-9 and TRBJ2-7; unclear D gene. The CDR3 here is CASSADLSSPYF. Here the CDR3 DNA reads TGTGCCAGCAGCGCTGACCTTAGCTCCCCGTACTTC.